Below, 15 T cell receptor beta chains from the same sample are listed, as sequenced in a study of spatial heterogeneity in lung cancer. These TCRs are of unknown antigen specificity. Whole-study results and caveats: Tumor mutation count correlated with how many alpha and beta TCRs expanded intratumorally.

Via MiXCR, TCRdb re-called the 5' RACE reads, giving one row per CDR3 protein. The sample records 9,500 to 11,000 distinct CDR3 sequences, approximately 12% being singletons. Regarding time point: sample taken at primary tumor resection. The sample was lung tumor tissue, taken at surgery. These receptors were collected from a male donor with early-stage non-small cell lung cancer.

By its share, this clonotype is medium-sized. Because the library targeted alpha chains, this beta chain is an off-target read whose size means little. The J gene is TRBJ2-7, the V gene TRBV28; 14 bases are shared with TRBD2. The CDR3 runs 17 residues. CDR1 MDHEN and CDR2 SYDVKM come from the germline V gene. The V segment lost 7 bases and the J segment 7 bases; nucleotides outside the gene matches: 15. CDR3 protein: CASTSIGGLAGAGEQYF. CDR3 nucleotides: TGTGCCAGCACCTCAATAGGGGGACTAGCGGGAGCTGGGGAGCAGTACTTC.

This clonotype was picked up many times. Within a library made for alpha chains, this beta chain is off target, and its count is uninformative. Here the CDR3 reads CSASGQTGELFF. CDR3 DNA sequence: TGCAGTGCTTCCGGGCAGACCGGGGAGCTGTTTTTT. The chain employs TRBV20-1 and TRBJ2-2, with D uncertain. With 5 bases removed from V and 5 bases from J, the gap between germline ends came to 9 bases. Looked up from germline, CDR1 is DFQATT and CDR2 is SNEGSKA (reference sequence). CDR3 size: 12 residues.

This clonotype was detected ten times or more. This beta chain is an off-target read within a library intended for alpha chains, so its frequency means little. V usage is TRBV4-2 and J usage is TRBJ1-3, with TRBD1 as a possible D gene (5 bases). Trimming cost V 3 bases and J 0 bases, with 6 bases left between them. The CDR3 runs 14 residues. The germline CDR1 and CDR2 sequences are LGHNA and YNFKEQ. CDR3 in amino acids: CASSQGLSGNTIYF. CDR3 bases: TGTGCCAGCAGCCAGGGACTCTCTGGAAACACCATATATTTT.

This clonotype was picked up a small number of times. Since the library was made to target alpha chains, this beta chain is a stray read and its abundance is not meaningful. The chain links TRBV27 to TRBJ1-6; no firm D call. The CDR3 covers 13 residues. The V gene's germline CDR1 is MNHEY and CDR2 SMNVEV (reference sequence). V lost 0 bases and J 8 bases, leaving 5 bases between the germline ends. The CDR3 sequence: CASSLSIDSPLHF. CDR3 in DNA: TGTGCCAGCAGTTTATCGATCGATTCACCCCTCCACTTT.

This clonotype was recorded at least ten times. This beta chain is a stray read from a library made for alpha chains; its abundance is not meaningful. The gene calls are TRBV24-1 and TRBJ1-3; unclear D gene. This CDR3 spans 17 amino acids. Germline values: CDR1 KGHDR, CDR2 SFDVKD. The V end was cut by 3 bases, the J end by 9 bases, with 23 bases between. CDR3 in amino acids: CATSDVRYRNRYVTIYF. The CDR3, as DNA: TGTGCCACCAGTGATGTCCGATACCGCAATCGGTACGTCACCATATATTTT.

This clonotype was picked up many times. This beta chain represents an off-target read in a library built for alpha chains; its size is of limited meaning. CDR3 bases: TGTGCCAGCAGTGAATTCGGGCGTTTCACCGGGGAGCTGTTTTTT. It encodes CASSEFGRFTGELFF. The chain joins TRBV25-1 to TRBJ2-2; D unresolved. The length of the CDR3 is 15 residues. Per germline, CDR1 MGHDK and CDR2 SYGVNS. V was cut by 1 base and J by 4 bases, with 10 bases left in between.

There are many counts of this clonotype. This beta chain slipped into a library made for alpha chains as a stray read, so its size is not meaningful. The V and J genes are TRBV18 and TRBJ1-1, with D perhaps TRBD1 (6 bases). The germline gives CDR1 KGHSH, CDR2 LQKENI. Trimming stripped 4 bases from V and 4 bases from J, with 7 bases between. This CDR3 spans 12 amino acids. The CDR3 region is CASSRGLTEAFF. DNA for the CDR3: TGTGCCAGCTCACGGGGGCTCACTGAAGCTTTCTTT.

In this sample, this clonotype turned up many times. This beta chain is an off-target read within a library intended for alpha chains, so its frequency means little. The genes are TRBV7-9 and TRBJ2-1, with 7 bases identical to TRBD2. Unmatched junction bases numbered 6, after V lost 11 bases and J lost 5 bases. The CDR3 loop spans 12 amino acids. Germline-derived CDR1 and CDR2 are SEHNR and FQNEAQ (reference sequence). CDR3 amino acids: CAGGGRNNEQFF. The CDR3 bases are TGTGCCGGGGGGGGACGGAACAATGAGCAGTTCTTC.

For this clonotype: This beta chain lies outside the target of a library built for alpha chains; its clone size means little. The chain recombines TRBV24-1 with TRBJ2-2, with 9 bases identical to TRBD2. CDR1 is KGHDR, CDR2 SFDVKD, per germline. CDR3 length: 17 amino acids. V dropped 3 bases and J dropped 9; count of bases not matched to a gene: 13. DNA for the CDR3: TGTGCCACCAGTGATACCCTCGGTGCGGGAGGGCCCCGGGAGCTGTTTTTT. This sequence encodes CATSDTLGAGGPRELFF.

Comment on this clonotype: This beta chain appears as a stray read in a library generated for alpha chains; its size is not informative. The gene calls are TRBV7-8 and TRBJ2-2; D remains unclear. This CDR3 is built from 16 residues. The germline V gene has CDR1 SGHVS and CDR2 FQNEAQ. The germline V and J ends were trimmed by 2 bases and 2 bases, with 12 bases remaining between them. CDR3 residues: CASSLPAQRNTGELFF. Written as DNA, the CDR3 is TGTGCCAGCAGCTTACCGGCTCAACGAAACACCGGGGAGCTGTTTTTT. Combining the CDR3 with reference TRBV7-8 and TRBJ2-2 gives the whole variable domain GAGVSQSPRYKVAKRGQDVALRCDPISGHVSLFWYQQALGQGPEFLTYFQNEAQLDKSGLPSDRFFAERPEGSVSTLKIQRTQQEDSAVYLCASSLPAQRNTGELFFGEGSRLTVL.

This clonotype was seen repeatedly, ten times or more. Being off target in a library aimed at alpha chains, this beta chain has a size of little meaning. The gene calls are TRBV29-1 and TRBJ1-2; no definite D call. Germline CDR1 and CDR2: SQVTM and ANQGSEA. The V end lost 2 bases, the J end lost 4 bases, and 11 bases lay between the germline ends. The CDR3 runs 13 residues. The CDR3 protein is CSVENLLGYGYTF. The CDR3 DNA is TGCAGCGTTGAAAATCTCCTTGGCTATGGCTACACCTTC. Filled out from reference TRBV29-1 and TRBJ1-2, the complete variable domain reads SAVISQKPSRDICQRGTSLTIQCQVDSQVTMMFWYRQQPGQSLTLIATANQGSEATYESGFVIDKFPISRPNLTFSTLTVSNMSPEDSSIYLCSVENLLGYGYTFGSGTRLTVV.

Concerning this clonotype itself: For a library built for alpha chains, this beta chain is a stray read; little rests on its size. The V gene is TRBV28, the J gene TRBJ1-5; D is ambiguous. V lost 5 bases and J lost 4, with 18 bases in between. Germline V gene sequence: CDR1 MDHEN, CDR2 SYDVKM. The CDR3 has 16 residues. This CDR3 is CASSTGWGTPNQPQHF. The CDR3 DNA reads as TGTGCCAGCAGTACCGGATGGGGAACCCCAAATCAGCCCCAGCATTTT.

This clonotype has ten or more counts. As an off-target read in a library built for alpha chains, this beta chain has a frequency of little significance. V usage is TRBV18 and J usage is TRBJ1-5, with a weak D call TRBD1 (5 bases). Germline V CDR1 and CDR2: KGHSH, LQKENI. This CDR3 region has 18 residues. V shed 2 bases and J shed 2 bases, with 19 bases lying between them. CDR3 protein: CASSPAGHAGRGNQPQHF. CDR3 bases: TGTGCCAGCTCACCAGCGGGCCACGCGGGGCGGGGCAATCAGCCCCAGCATTTT.

Details on this clonotype: In a library made to pick up alpha chains, this beta chain is a stray read with a size that means little. CDR3 nucleotide sequence: TGTGCCAGCAGTTTACGATCGCGGGGGAATGAGCAGTTCTTC. Amino acid sequence: CASSLRSRGNEQFF. The chain joins TRBV28 to TRBJ2-1, with 7 positions matching TRBD2. The CDR3 loop spans 14 amino acids. Germline V gene data show CDR1 as MDHEN and CDR2 as SYDVKM. J gave up 7 bases and V 2 bases, and 5 bases lay outside the gene matches.

By its share, this clonotype is medium-sized. The size of this beta chain means little, since it is a stray read in a library made for alpha chains. The rearrangement uses TRBV20-1 and TRBJ1-2; D remains ambiguous. The germline V gene has CDR1 DFQATT and CDR2 SNEGSKA (reference sequence). The CDR3 covers 13 residues. Trimming stripped 6 bases from V and 6 bases from J, with 17 bases between. CDR3 in DNA: TGCAGTGCAAGCGGCGGACTTATCGATGGCTACACCTTC. Its translation: CSASGGLIDGYTF.